This T cell receptor beta chain was captured by sequencing in a study of blood T cell repertoires in COVID-19. Study background: Sample material is recorded as cDNA or gDNA derived from T cells, B-cell-depleted T cells, or PBMCs.

Recruitment covered about 26 US areas and drew participants whose ages spanned roughly 18 to 90 years. Per germline, CDR1 SGHNT and CDR2 YYREEE (reference sequence). The V and J ends lost 3 bases and 6 bases, in that order; junction bases with no gene match: 5. CDR3 length equals 15 residues. Assay used: immunoSEQ multiplex PCR; TCRdb lists only in-frame clones, some missing. In the table there are under 200,000 clones, 65% to 80% of which are singletons. The receptor's source is a woman in her sixties or seventies in a cohort exposed to, infected with or recovered from COVID-19 (not recorded which). The chain recombines TRBV5-4 with TRBJ2-1, with 11 nucleotides matching TRBD2. Sequenced sample: PBMCs or T cells enriched from blood (not recorded which). CDR3 sequence reads: CASSYSGRAGNEQFF. The CDR3 region has the DNA TGTGCCAGCAGCTATAGCGGGAGGGCCGGCAATGAGCAGTTCTTC. The whole variable domain, filled in from reference TRBV5-4 and TRBJ2-1, reads ETGVTQSPTHLIKTRGQQVTLRCSSQSGHNTVSWYQQALGQGPQFIFQYYREEENGRGNFPPRFSGLQFPNYSSELNVNALELDDSALYLCASSYSGRAGNEQFFGPGTRLTVL.